This entry lists 6 T cell receptor beta chains sequenced from one sample in a study of response to subunit inactivated influenza vaccine. TCRdb passed the RT-PCR reads through MiXCR, listing each CDR3 protein once. The repertoire holds about 700,000 distinct CDR3 sequences, roughly 15% seen once, with less than 8.5% in the top ten. Source: PBMCs from blood, taken roughly 15 days before vaccination. Receptor source: a man aged 45 to 65 who received an inactivated influenza vaccine.

Written as DNA, the CDR3 is TGTGCCAGCAGCCAAGAAGACAGGCTAGCGGGAGTCGGCTACAATGAGCAGTTCTTC. Protein: CASSQEDRLAGVGYNEQFF. J is TRBJ2-1 and V is TRBV3-1; 10 nucleotides match TRBD2. CDR3 size: 19 residues. Germline V gives CDR1 LGHDT, CDR2 YNNKEL (reference sequence). Germline trimming cut 0 bases from V and 3 bases from J; bases unmatched to any gene: 11.

The J gene is TRBJ1-1, the V gene TRBV9; TRBD1 matches 11 bases. Trimming cost V 0 bases and J 10 bases; bases outside gene matches: 8. Germline V gene lookup returns CDR1 SGDLS and CDR2 YYNGEE. The CDR3 contains 15 residues. CDR3 DNA: TGTGCCAGCAGCGTAGATTCGGGACAGGGGGTGAGAGCTTTCTTT. Protein sequence: CASSVDSGQGVRAFF.

This clonotype was counted many times. The chain uses TRBV25-1 and TRBJ2-3; D call uncertain. The germline CDR1 and CDR2 sequences are MGHDK and SYGVNS. V lost 5 bases to trimming and J lost 0 bases, with 12 bases between them. This CDR3 spans 15 amino acids. CDR3 in amino acids: CASSSPAISTDTQYF. The CDR3 coding sequence is TGTGCCAGCAGTTCCCCCGCAATTAGCACAGATACGCAGTATTTT.

This chain joins TRBV7-2 and TRBJ1-5, with D maybe TRBD1 (5 bases). The CDR3 is 16 residues long. The germline V gene encodes CDR1 SGHTA and CDR2 FQGNSA. Trimming shortened V by 5 bases and J by 4 bases, and 18 bases separated the two germline ends. This chain's CDR3 is CASSQYARGLNQPQHF. The CDR3 DNA sequence: TGTGCCAGCAGCCAATATGCCCGGGGACTTAATCAGCCCCAGCATTTT.

This clonotype has a count of ten or more. The chain is built from TRBV27 and TRBJ2-5; 12 nucleotides match TRBD2. J was trimmed by 2 bases and V by 2 bases; bases with no gene match: 6. The CDR3 runs to 17 residues. Germline V CDR1 and CDR2: MNHEY, SMNVEV (reference sequence). The DNA for the CDR3 is TGTGCCAGCAGTTTACTGGCTAGCGGGGGGGCTCAAGAGACCCAGTACTTC. It translates to CASSLLASGGAQETQYF.

This chain connects TRBV12-3 or TRBV12-4 to TRBJ1-2; D is undetermined. V was pared by 3 bases and J by 8 bases, with 16 bases between. The CDR3 is 14 amino acids. CDR3 amino acids: CASSFSGPIRGYTF. DNA of the CDR3: TGTGCCAGCAGTTTTTCCGGGCCGATACGAGGCTACACCTTC.